This T cell receptor beta chain was identified during a study of cytomegalovirus exposure and HLA in healthy donors. PCR primers comprised 60 Vbeta and 13 Jbeta primers. Using immunoSEQ multiplex PCR, the repertoire was profiled, and TCRdb retains in-frame clones only, with some absent. The sample records approximately 200,000 clones, roughly 80% being singletons. Germline CDR1 is SGHVS and CDR2 is FNYEAQ. V trimming: 5 bases; J trimming: 1 base; junction bases outside the gene matches: 6. The CDR3 consists of 16 residues. Sequenced sample: PBMCs. The sequence was obtained from a man aged 40-49 years in good health and CMV-seronegative. The chain uses TRBV7-6 and TRBJ1-5, with 9 bases that match TRBD1. DNA of the CDR3: TGTGCCAGCAGCCTTGGGACAGGGATGAGCAATCAGCCCCAGCATTTT. Encoded protein: CASSLGTGMSNQPQHF.